A single sample gave rise to the 23 T cell receptor beta chains below, sequenced in a study of vaccination effects on CD4 cells after COVID-19. Which antigens these TCRs recognize remains unknown. Sequencing was preceded by expansion of antigen-specific CD4+ T cells with viral peptide pools in the ViraFEST assay. Having been cultured for 10 days, the cells underwent CD4+ T cell isolation. Either the BNT162b2 or mRNA-1273 vaccine was given to participants in two doses. TCRdb's copy holds only in-frame clones and misses some; the assay was immunoSEQ multiplex PCR. The sample contains tens of thousands of clones, approximately 76% of which appear only once. Sequences were derived from CD4+ T cells from PBMCs cultured with HCoV-229E spike peptides, sampled after COVID-19 vaccination. These receptors were collected from a human donor who received a COVID-19 vaccine.

This clone was observed once. This chain uses TRBV6-5 with TRBJ1-1; weak D call: TRBD1 (5 bases). The V gene lost 6 bases and the J gene lost 0 bases, with 11 bases spanning the gap. This CDR3 contains 14 residues. CDR1 is MNHEY, CDR2 SVGAGI, per germline. CDR3 sequence (DNA): TGTGCCAGCAGACCGACAGCTGTGAACACTGAAGCTTTCTTT. Translated, it gives CASRPTAVNTEAFF.

The chain joins TRBV12-3 or TRBV12-4 to TRBJ1-1, with TRBD1 as a possible D gene (5 bases). Deletions cut 7 bases from V and 6 bases from J, with 12 bases between. The CDR3 is made up of 12 amino acids. CDR3 residues: CASNPLGAEAFF. As DNA, the CDR3 is TGTGCCAGCAACCCATTGGGGGCTGAAGCTTTCTTT.

V usage is TRBV5-1 and J usage is TRBJ2-7; 9 nucleotides agree with TRBD1. Germline CDR1 and CDR2: SGHRS and YFSETQ. The V segment lost 4 bases and the J segment 4 bases; nucleotides outside the gene matches: 9. The CDR3 is made up of 15 amino acids. CDR3 in DNA: TGCGCCAGCAGCCGTACACAGGGGGCGCGGTACGAGCAGTACTTC. It encodes CASSRTQGARYEQYF.

By share of the sample, this clone is large. The V and J genes are TRBV13 and TRBJ2-7; TRBD2 matches 7 bases. The ends lost 0 bases at V and 2 bases at J; junction bases unmatched: 1. This CDR3 is 14 amino acids long. Per germline, CDR1 PRHDT and CDR2 FYEKMQ (reference sequence). In DNA form, the CDR3 reads TGTGCCAGCAGCTTAGGCCGGGGGGCCTACGAGCAGTACTTC. It codes for CASSLGRGAYEQYF.

The rearrangement uses TRBV3-1 (or the pseudogene TRBV3-2) and TRBJ2-3; 10 nucleotides agree with TRBD1. CDR3 size: 14 residues. Germline CDR1 reads LGHDT; CDR2 reads YNNKEL (reference sequence). Trimming took 4 bases from V and 4 from J; bases not matched to a gene: 2. The DNA for the CDR3 is TGTGCCAGCAGCCGGGACAGGGGACCAGATACGCAGTATTTT. It is translated as CASSRDRGPDTQYF.

This chain connects TRBV5-4 to TRBJ1-2; 7 nucleotides agree with TRBD1. In germline, CDR1 is SGHNT, CDR2 YYREEE (reference sequence). CDR3 size: 16 residues. With 4 bases clipped from V and 6 bases from J, the junction kept 15 bases outside the gene matches. The CDR3 here is CASSPPLRGGADGYTF. The CDR3 region has the DNA TGTGCCAGCAGCCCGCCGTTGAGAGGGGGCGCTGATGGCTACACCTTC.

The rearrangement links TRBV9 to TRBJ2-5; D gene unclear. With 3 bases removed from V and 0 bases from J, the gap between germline ends came to 12 bases. The V gene's germline CDR1 is SGDLS and CDR2 YYNGEE. This CDR3 has 15 amino acids. CDR3 nucleotides: TGTGCCAGCAGCGGATCTTGGGAAAACCAAGAGACCCAGTACTTC. This sequence encodes CASSGSWENQETQYF.

Notes on this clone: Compared with germline, one end of the junction differs, possibly owing to a read error. The chain joins TRBV18 to TRBJ1-3; D ambiguous. This CDR3 is built from 11 residues. Germline V gene data show CDR1 as KGHSH and CDR2 as LQKENI. In DNA, the CDR3 is TGTGCCAGCTCACCATCAAATCAAATAGATTTT. This codes for CASSPSNQIDF.

The chain couples TRBV5-6 to TRBJ1-1; D ambiguous. This CDR3 spans 13 amino acids. Trimming took 7 bases from V and 0 from J, leaving 10 bases between them. Germline V gives CDR1 SGHDT, CDR2 YYEEEE. The CDR3: CASLLGMNTEAFF. CDR3 DNA sequence: TGTGCCAGCCTCCTTGGAATGAACACTGAAGCTTTCTTT.

Within the sample, this clone is medium-sized. The J gene is TRBJ1-1, the V gene TRBV14; TRBD1 agrees at 7 bases. This CDR3 comprises 12 residues. With 0 bases clipped from V and 10 bases from J, the junction kept 2 bases outside the gene matches. Germline V CDR1 and CDR2: SGHDN, FVKESK. For the CDR3, the DNA is TGTGCCAGCAGCCAAGATGCAGGGGGAGCTTTCTTT. Translation gives CASSQDAGGAFF. The whole variable domain, remainder taken from reference TRBV14 and TRBJ1-1, is EAGVTQFPSHSVIEKGQTVTLRCDPISGHDNLYWYRRVMGKEIKFLLHFVKESKQDESGMPNNRFLAERTGGTYSTLKVQPAELEDSGVYFCASSQDAGGAFFGQGTRLTVV.

CDR3 nucleotides: TGTGCCAGCTCTGTAGGTGCAGGGTTAAGCTACGAGCAGTACTTC. It specifies CASSVGAGLSYEQYF. The chain joins TRBV5-8 to TRBJ2-7; possibly TRBD1 for D (5 bases). The V end was cut by 7 bases, the J end by 3 bases, with 20 bases between. This CDR3 comprises 15 residues. CDR1 and CDR2 from the germline V gene are SGHTS and YDEGEE. The entire variable domain, with the rest obtained from reference TRBV5-8 and TRBJ2-7, is as follows: EAGVTQSPTHLIKTRGQQATLRCSPISGHTSVYWYQQALGLGLQFLLWYDEGEERNRGNFPPRFSGRQFPNYSSELNVNALELEDSALYLCASSVGAGLSYEQYFGPGTRLTVT.

This clone showed up just a few times. The chain has TRBV7-8 and TRBJ1-1; D unclear. CDR3 size: 14 residues. Germline CDR1 is SGHVS and CDR2 is FQNEAQ. V lost 5 bases, J lost 6 bases, and 16 bases lay in between. The CDR3 bases are TGTGCCAGCAGCACCCGGACCGGGCAGCCTGAAGCTTTCTTT. Encoded protein: CASSTRTGQPEAFF.

This clone has only a few counts. The gene calls are TRBV12-5 and TRBJ2-7; 8 bases match TRBD1. Looked up from germline, CDR1 is LGHNT and CDR2 is FRNRAP. The CDR3 sequence is 15 residues long. With V trimmed by 7 bases and J by 6 bases, 14 bases remained unmatched. In nucleotides, the CDR3 is TGTGCTAGTGCCTTCGTTACAGGGGGAGGCGGCGAGCAGTACTTC. This translates into CASAFVTGGGGEQYF.

The rearrangement links TRBV7-2 to TRBJ2-7; TRBD2 agrees at 7 bases. CDR1 is SGHTA and CDR2 is FQGNSA in the germline V gene. This CDR3 is 16 amino acids long. V was pared by 5 bases and J by 0 bases, with 10 bases of the junction left unmatched. The CDR3 DNA follows: TGTGCCAGCAGCCAACAAAGCGGGGCGAGCTCCTACGAGCAGTACTTC. As protein: CASSQQSGASSYEQYF.

This clone was observed a single time. The chain combines TRBV29-1 with TRBJ2-5; D is possibly TRBD1 or TRBD2 (5 bases each). The length of the CDR3 is 12 residues. The V gene lost 3 bases and the J gene lost 7 bases, with 12 bases spanning the gap. Germline CDR1 and CDR2: SQVTM and ANQGSEA. The CDR3 spells CSVEGEPMTQYF. CDR3 in DNA: TGCAGCGTTGAGGGGGAACCGATGACCCAGTACTTC.

The chain combines TRBV2 with TRBJ1-3, with a weak D call TRBD1 (5 bases). This CDR3 has 13 amino acids. Germline V gives CDR1 SNHLY, CDR2 FYNNEI. V was pared by 8 bases and J by 9 bases, with 17 bases between. The CDR3 loop is CASGGLGFGTIYF. Here the CDR3 DNA reads TGTGCCAGCGGGGGGTTGGGGTTTGGCACCATATATTTT.

This clone was seen once. The chain has TRBV5-5 and TRBJ2-3; the D call may be TRBD1 or TRBD2 (5 bases each). The V end was cut by 6 bases, the J end by 2 bases, with 16 bases between. CDR3 length: 15 residues. CDR1 is SGHKS, CDR2 YYEKEE, per germline (reference sequence). The CDR3 here is CASIMIPGPTDTQYF. CDR3 bases: TGTGCCAGCATCATGATTCCGGGACCCACAGATACGCAGTATTTT.

Only a few counts were recorded for this clone. CDR3 DNA: TGTGCCAGCAGCTACAATTACGAGCAGTACTTC. This sequence encodes CASSYNYEQYF. This chain joins TRBV6-4 and TRBJ2-7; D is unresolved. From germline, CDR1 is MRHNA and CDR2 SNTAGT. This CDR3 contains 11 residues. V was trimmed by 6 bases and J by 4 bases, leaving 7 bases between them.

The CDR3, as DNA: TGTGCCAGTAGTATAGATCCGACAGGGCGGAGCACCGGGGAGCTGTTTTTT. It encodes CASSIDPTGRSTGELFF. The J gene is TRBJ2-2, the V gene TRBV19, with TRBD1 matching over 7 bases. Germline V gene sequence: CDR1 LNHDA, CDR2 SQIVND (reference sequence). The CDR3 is 17 amino acids. The J segment lost 4 bases and the V segment lost 0 bases, leaving 8 bases of the junction unmatched.

The table lists this clone with a few counts. The V call is TRBV21-1, the J call TRBJ2-1; the table's D call of TRBD1 was not tested on the DNA. TRBV21-1 is given as a pseudogene. The CDR3 is 21 residues long. CDR3 sequence: CASSKGPTLSHPFALYNEQFF. In DNA form, the CDR3 reads TGTGCCAGCAGCAAAGGCCCGACACTCAGCCACCCATTCGCCTTATACAATGAGCAGTTCTTC.

The gene calls are TRBV27 and TRBJ1-1; 10 nucleotides match TRBD1. This CDR3 is 15 amino acids long. The V gene end was trimmed by 6 bases and the J gene end by 9 bases; junction bases not matched to a gene: 13. Germline V gene lookup returns CDR1 MNHEY and CDR2 SMNVEV (reference sequence). CDR3 amino acids: CASRPIMGTGEKAFF. CDR3 in DNA: TGTGCCAGCAGACCTATAATGGGGACAGGGGAGAAAGCTTTCTTT.

The rearrangement joins TRBV6-5 to TRBJ2-7; 9 bases match TRBD2. The CDR3 loop spans 14 amino acids. After removal of 6 bases from V and 5 bases from J, the junction contained 8 bases not matched to a gene. Germline V CDR1 and CDR2: MNHEY, SVGAGI. The CDR3 DNA follows: TGTGCCAGCAGCTTGGGACTAGCCAGTGACGAGCAGTACTTC. This translates into CASSLGLASDEQYF.

The CDR3 DNA reads as TGTGCCAGCAGCCTCAGGGGTGCCGGGGAGCTGTTTTTT. Translating gives CASSLRGAGELFF. The rearrangement joins TRBV2 to TRBJ2-2; a possible D gene is TRBD1 (6 bases). Deletions cut 6 bases from V and 6 bases from J, with 11 bases between. This CDR3 region has 13 residues. Germline CDR1 SNHLY, CDR2 FYNNEI.